The clone carrying this T cell receptor (beta chain) rates as large. Its antigen is currently unknown. TCRdb's table, derived via immunoSEQ multiplex PCR, lists solely in-frame clones and lacks some. The data hold about 2,800 clones, with 70% to 80% observed a single time. CDR1 is SEHNR and CDR2 is FQNEAQ in the germline V gene (reference sequence). Trimming stripped 1 base from V and 8 bases from J, with 18 bases between. The CDR3 is 16 residues long. This record comes from a study of chemoradiotherapy in HPV16-positive cancers. Looking at the study overall: Candidate HPV-specific T-cell clones and common TCR motifs came from functional assays in two HPV16-positive patients.

Study results and caveats: For HPV16-positive patients, expanding HPV-responsive T cells associated with longer recurrence-free survival. During treatment, candidate HPV-specific clones and E7-related motifs expanded in tumor.

Samples were taken several times over chemoradiotherapy. The genes are TRBV7-9 and TRBJ1-5; D possibly corresponds to TRBD1 (5 bases). The receptor was isolated from a human donor with HPV-associated anogenital cancer. Sequenced here: tumor tissue, sampled from a patient who underwent chemoradiotherapy. CDR3 nucleotides: TGTGCCAGCAGCTTAGATTCGGGGCATGGGGCGGAGCCCCAGCATTTT. This translates into CASSLDSGHGAEPQHF.